These 16 T cell receptor beta chains originate from one sample sequenced in a study of T cell changes during pregnancy in multiple sclerosis. Clones were sequenced by immunoSEQ multiplex PCR, and TCRdb holds only the in-frame ones, with some missing. The sample consists of fewer than 55,000 clones, roughly 91% of them appearing once. Sequenced here: CD4+ T cells from peripheral blood mononuclear cells, sampled in the third trimester of pregnancy. The receptors derive from a female donor with multiple sclerosis, enrolled in a pregnancy study.

This clone was recorded once. The CDR3: CSATETQYF. The CDR3 nucleotides are TGCAGTGCTACTGAGACCCAGTACTTC. The chain is built from TRBV20-1 and TRBJ2-5; D remains unclear. The CDR3 spans 9 residues. The ends were cut back, 4 bases at V and 5 bases at J, with 2 bases in the middle. CDR1 is DFQATT and CDR2 is SNEGSKA in the germline V gene (reference sequence).

Only one count was recorded for this clone. At one end, the junction sequence differs from germline, possibly due to a read error. The chain is built from TRBV7-7 and TRBJ1-1, with TRBD1 identical over 8 bases. The CDR3 totals 14 residues. Germline loops: CDR1 SSHAT, CDR2 FNYEAQ (reference sequence). The CDR3 nucleotides are TGTGCTAGCAGCTTAATTACAGGGGGTTCTGAAGCTTTCTTT. Amino acid sequence: CASSLITGGSEAFF.

J is TRBJ2-2 and V is TRBV19; perhaps TRBD1 as D (5 bases). Trimming took off 6 bases at V and 8 bases at J, with 10 bases between the two ends. Germline V CDR1 and CDR2: LNHDA, SQIVND (reference sequence). The CDR3 loop spans 12 amino acids. The CDR3 protein is CASRQDFGELFF. The CDR3 region has the DNA TGTGCCAGTAGACAGGATTTTGGGGAGCTGTTTTTT.

This clone was seen once. This sequence joins TRBV7-2 and TRBJ1-6; a weak D match, TRBD1 (5 bases). CDR1 and CDR2 (germline): SGHTA, FQGNSA. CDR3 size: 16 residues. The V end was cut by 5 bases, the J end by 0 bases, with 11 bases between. The CDR3 DNA is TGTGCCAGCAGCCCGGACATTCGCTCCTATAATTCACCCCTCCACTTT. Protein: CASSPDIRSYNSPLHF.

The chain uses TRBV7-3 and TRBJ2-5, with TRBD2 matching 8 bases. V dropped 2 bases and J dropped 5; count of bases not matched to a gene: 10. The CDR3 is 16 residues long. In germline, CDR1 is SGHTA, CDR2 FQGTGA. CDR3 amino acids: CASSLSPSGGEETQYF. As DNA, the CDR3 is TGTGCCAGCAGCTTATCCCCGTCGGGGGGGGAGGAGACCCAGTACTTC.

Notes on this clone: Other DNA sequences of this sample code for an identical CDR3. The chain is built from TRBV6-5 and TRBJ2-3; weak D call: TRBD2 (6 bases). Germline CDR1 MNHEY, CDR2 SVGAGI. CDR3 length: 15 residues. The V end lost 2 bases, the J end lost 2 bases, and 11 bases lay between the germline ends. The CDR3 loop reads CASSYGRGDTDTQYF. The CDR3 region has the DNA TGTGCCAGCAGTTACGGGCGGGGTGACACAGATACGCAGTATTTT.

The genes are TRBV19 and TRBJ1-2, with 12 bases fitting TRBD1. V lost 0 bases and J lost 7; bases outside the gene matches: 9. Germline CDR1 reads LNHDA; CDR2 reads SQIVND (reference sequence). CDR3 length equals 17 residues. CDR3: CASSIDGAGTGGFGYTF. CDR3 nucleotide sequence: TGTGCCAGTAGTATAGATGGCGCCGGGACAGGGGGCTTTGGCTACACCTTC.

The CDR3 sequence is CASGGTEETQYF. CDR3 nucleotides: TGTGCCAGTGGAGGGACAGAAGAGACCCAGTACTTC. This sequence joins TRBV19 and TRBJ2-5; maybe TRBD1 (7 bases). V lost 8 bases to trimming and J lost 3 bases, with 10 bases between them. Germline CDR1 is LNHDA and CDR2 is SQIVND (reference sequence). The CDR3 runs 12 residues. Looking up the rest from reference TRBV19 and TRBJ2-5 gives the full variable domain: DGGITQSPKYLFRKEGQNVTLSCEQNLNHDAMYWYRQDPGQGLRLIYYSQIVNDFQKGDIAEGYSVSREKKESFPLTVTSAQKNPTAFYLCASGGTEETQYFGPGTRLLVL.

The J gene is TRBJ2-5, the V gene TRBV10-3, with TRBD1 identical over 7 bases. Germline V gives CDR1 ENHRY, CDR2 SYGVKD. The CDR3 spans 13 residues. Trimming took 6 bases from V and 5 from J; bases not matched to a gene: 6. CDR3 residues: CAIRATGSETQYF. CDR3 coding DNA: TGTGCCATCAGAGCGACAGGGAGTGAGACCCAGTACTTC.

V and J are TRBV7-2 and TRBJ2-7; TRBD2 might be the D (5 bases). Trimming removed 2 bases from V and 4 bases from J, with 6 bases in between. Per germline, CDR1 SGHTA and CDR2 FQGNSA. The CDR3 length is 12 residues. CDR3 residues: CASSLSGYEQYF. CDR3 sequence (DNA): TGTGCCAGCAGCTTATCGGGGTACGAGCAGTACTTC. The full variable domain, rest sourced from reference TRBV7-2 and TRBJ2-7, is GAGVSQSPSNKVTEKGKDVELRCDPISGHTALYWYRQSLGQGLEFLIYFQGNSAPDKSGLPSDRFSAERTGGSVSTLTIQRTQQEDSAVYLCASSLSGYEQYFGPGTRLTVT.

This clone has just one count. J is TRBJ2-7 and V is TRBV14; D is possibly TRBD2 (6 bases). This CDR3 spans 13 amino acids. CDR1 is SGHDN and CDR2 is FVKESK in the germline V gene. V was pared by 8 bases and J by 0 bases, with 11 bases between. CDR3 loop: CASSTGVSYEQYF. In DNA form, the CDR3 reads TGTGCCAGCTCGACGGGAGTCTCCTACGAGCAGTACTTC.

V is TRBV6-5 and J is TRBJ2-3, with D possibly TRBD1 on 6 matching bases. Germline assignment: CDR1 MNHEY and CDR2 SVGAGI. V lost 2 bases to trimming and J lost 7 bases, with 7 bases between them. The CDR3 is 12 amino acids. The CDR3 region is CASSYGTHTQYF. The CDR3 DNA reads as TGTGCCAGCAGTTACGGGACACATACGCAGTATTTT.

V is TRBV5-1 and J is TRBJ2-3, with D possibly matching TRBD2 (6 bases). Trimming left V 3 bases short and J 2 bases short, with 13 bases between. Looked up from germline, CDR1 is SGHRS and CDR2 is YFSETQ. The CDR3 has 15 residues. The CDR3 sequence: CASSSWGDPTDTQYF. DNA of the CDR3: TGCGCCAGCAGCTCGTGGGGGGACCCCACAGATACGCAGTATTTT.

The gene calls are TRBV7-8 and TRBJ2-3, with 7 positions matching TRBD2. V shed 5 bases, J shed 1 base, and the junction held 6 bases outside the gene matches. The length of the CDR3 is 15 residues. Germline V CDR1 and CDR2: SGHVS, FQNEAQ. The CDR3 nucleotides are TGTGCCAGCAGCAGTAGCGGGCCTGGCACAGATACGCAGTATTTT. Translated: CASSSSGPGTDTQYF.

The chain combines TRBV5-1 with TRBJ1-3; D unresolved. Germline assignment: CDR1 SGHRS and CDR2 YFSETQ. There are 14 residues in the CDR3. V dropped 0 bases and J dropped 3 bases, with 7 bases sitting between them. The chain's CDR3 is CASSLAHSGNTIYF. Here the CDR3 DNA reads TGCGCCAGCAGCTTGGCCCACAGTGGAAACACCATATATTTT.

The chain is built from TRBV7-6 and TRBJ1-1; D not certain. Per the germline V gene, CDR1 is SGHVS and CDR2 is FNYEAQ. This CDR3 has 13 residues. V gave up 6 bases and J gave up 1 base, with 9 bases separating them. For the CDR3, the DNA is TGTGCCAGCAGTGCAGGCCGGAACACTGAAGCTTTCTTT. Encoded protein: CASSAGRNTEAFF.